These 9 T cell receptor beta chains were all obtained from the same sample, sequenced in a study of T cells after yellow fever vaccination. TCRdb independently ran MiXCR on the 5' RACE reads; one entry per CDR3 protein. This table holds under 700,000 distinct CDR3 sequences, about a sixth found once. Sequences were derived from PBMCs, sampled more than 4 days after the first yellow fever vaccination. These receptors all come from a man younger than 35 who received the YFV17D yellow fever vaccine.

The chain has TRBV10-3 and TRBJ1-3; TRBD1 is a possible D gene (6 bases). The CDR3 extends over 14 amino acids. The germline V and J ends were trimmed by 10 bases and 0 bases, with 13 bases remaining between them. From germline, CDR1 is ENHRY and CDR2 SYGVKD. In nucleotides, the CDR3 is TGTGCCACCCATACAGGGAGCTCTGGAAACACCATATATTTT. Translated: CATHTGSSGNTIYF.

The V gene is TRBV7-9, the J gene TRBJ2-7, with TRBD1 matching 7 bases. In germline, CDR1 is SEHNR, CDR2 FQNEAQ (reference sequence). The CDR3 loop spans 16 amino acids. The J segment lost 0 bases and the V segment lost 5 bases, leaving 10 bases of the junction unmatched. CDR3 sequence (DNA): TGTGCCAGCAGCGCTTGGACAGGTAGAGGCTCCTACGAGCAGTACTTC. Its translation is CASSAWTGRGSYEQYF.

The chain couples TRBV13 to TRBJ1-2; tentatively, D is TRBD1 (6 bases). CDR3 length: 13 amino acids. The germline V gene encodes CDR1 PRHDT and CDR2 FYEKMQ (reference sequence). The V gene lost 4 bases and the J gene lost 8 bases, with 14 bases spanning the gap. The CDR3 loop is CASSSRQGRGYTF. The CDR3, as DNA: TGTGCCAGCAGCTCGCGCCAGGGGCGAGGCTACACCTTC.

The genes are TRBV7-2 and TRBJ1-4; TRBD1 is a possible D gene (6 bases). With 3 bases removed from V and 6 bases from J, the gap between germline ends came to 11 bases. Germline V gene data show CDR1 as SGHTA and CDR2 as FQGNSA. The CDR3 consists of 14 residues. The CDR3 loop reads CASSFLPGDEKLFF. CDR3 DNA: TGTGCCAGCAGCTTTCTTCCAGGGGATGAAAAACTGTTTTTT. Full variable domain (outside the CDR3, taken from reference TRBV7-2 and TRBJ1-4): GAGVSQSPSNKVTEKGKDVELRCDPISGHTALYWYRQSLGQGLEFLIYFQGNSAPDKSGLPSDRFSAERTGGSVSTLTIQRTQQEDSAVYLCASSFLPGDEKLFFGSGTQLSVL.

This clonotype was recorded a few times. The CDR3: CASSFRGAHEQYV. The CDR3 DNA reads TGTGCCAGCAGTTTTCGGGGGGCGCACGAGCAGTACGTC. The rearrangement joins TRBV27 to TRBJ2-7; TRBD2 is a possible D gene (7 bases). The germline V and J ends were trimmed by 3 bases and 5 bases, with 11 bases remaining between them. This CDR3 contains 13 residues. Germline V gene lookup returns CDR1 MNHEY and CDR2 SMNVEV (reference sequence).

The chain links TRBV15 to TRBJ1-5; D perhaps matches TRBD1 (6 bases). Germline V gene data show CDR1 as LNHNV and CDR2 as YYDKDF (reference sequence). This CDR3 has 15 residues. V lost 4 bases and J 0 bases, leaving 10 bases between the germline ends. CDR3 DNA: TGTGCCACCAGCAAATACAGGGTTAGCAATCAGCCCCAGCATTTT. Residues: CATSKYRVSNQPQHF.

The chain carries TRBV5-1 and TRBJ2-3; 14 bases fit TRBD2. The V segment lost 3 bases and the J segment 6 bases; nucleotides outside the gene matches: 12. The germline V gene has CDR1 SGHRS and CDR2 YFSETQ. The CDR3 consists of 18 residues. The chain's CDR3 is CASSSSLTSGGAGDTQYF. The CDR3 bases are TGCGCCAGCAGCTCCTCCTTGACTAGCGGGGGGGCCGGGGATACGCAGTATTTT.

This CDR3 reads CASSLERVGELFF. CDR3 in DNA: TGTGCCAGCAGCTTAGAACGGGTCGGGGAGCTGTTTTTT. The chain is built from TRBV11-2 and TRBJ2-2; no definite D call. Germline V gene sequence: CDR1 SGHAT, CDR2 FQNNGV. Trimming left V 0 bases short and J 7 bases short, with 6 bases between. This CDR3 region has 13 residues.

The chain employs TRBV6-6 and TRBJ1-3; D is unclear. Germline lookup yields CDR1 MNHNY and CDR2 SVGAGI (reference sequence). This CDR3 has 13 amino acids. Trimming removed 10 bases at V and 1 base at J, with 11 bases between. The CDR3 sequence: CATLVGSGNTIYF. In nucleotides, the CDR3 is TGTGCCACCTTGGTGGGGTCTGGAAACACCATATATTTT.